Below, 27 T cell receptor beta chains from the same sample are listed, as sequenced in a study of beta chain features in type 1 diabetes. cDNA synthesis used the whole RNA isolate, giving expressed TCRB sequences. Generated by immunoSEQ multiplex PCR, the TCRdb table keeps only in-frame clones and is missing some. The sample lists around 310,000 clones; roughly 11% were seen once. Sequenced: naive CD4+ T cells from blood. The source is a young woman in good health.

In this sample, this clone turned up a few times. The chain employs TRBV5-4 and TRBJ2-3, with 11 bases that match TRBD2. Trimming at V came to 4 bases and at J to 3 bases, leaving 7 bases not matched to a gene. This CDR3 is built from 16 residues. CDR1 and CDR2 from the germline V gene are SGHNT and YYREEE (reference sequence). CDR3 coding DNA: TGTGCCAGCAGCCTTAGGACTAGCGGGCTTACAGATACGCAGTATTTT. Amino acid sequence: CASSLRTSGLTDTQYF.

The rearrangement uses TRBV7-9 and TRBJ2-7, with D unresolved. The CDR3 spans 14 residues. Per the germline V gene, CDR1 is SEHNR and CDR2 is FQNEAQ (reference sequence). Trimming stripped 4 bases from V and 2 bases from J, with 12 bases between. For the CDR3, the DNA is TGTGCCAGCAGCTCCCCCAGGAAAACCTACGAGCAGTACTTC. Its protein product is CASSSPRKTYEQYF.

The chain couples TRBV25-1 to TRBJ2-5; D gene ambiguous. Trimming left V 5 bases short and J 4 bases short, with 14 bases between. Looked up from germline, CDR1 is MGHDK and CDR2 is SYGVNS. CDR3 length equals 14 residues. CDR3 amino acids: CASSSFQVRETQYF. DNA of the CDR3: TGTGCCAGCAGTAGTTTTCAGGTTCGAGAGACCCAGTACTTC.

The chain links TRBV7-9 to TRBJ1-5; D call uncertain. Germline CDR1 is SEHNR and CDR2 is FQNEAQ (reference sequence). CDR3 length equals 13 residues. Trimming removed 11 bases at V and 5 bases at J, with 16 bases between. CDR3 protein: CASRTGLDQPQHF. The CDR3 coding sequence is TGTGCCTCAAGAACGGGGTTAGATCAGCCCCAGCATTTT.

This clone was detected only a few times. The chain combines TRBV2 with TRBJ2-6, with D possibly matching TRBD1 (5 bases). The CDR3 is 17 residues long. Trimming cost V 6 bases and J 0 bases, with 15 bases left between them. Germline V gene sequence: CDR1 SNHLY, CDR2 FYNNEI. The CDR3 spells CASRNTGLPSGANVLTF. DNA for the CDR3: TGTGCCAGCAGGAATACAGGATTACCCTCTGGGGCCAACGTCCTGACTTTC.

The rearrangement links TRBV11-3 to TRBJ2-1; D possibly corresponds to TRBD1 (5 bases). V was trimmed by 5 bases and J by 7 bases, leaving 9 bases between them. The CDR3 consists of 12 residues. The germline gives CDR1 SGHNT, CDR2 YENEEA. CDR3 loop: CASSLRTNEQFF. In DNA, the CDR3 is TGTGCCAGCAGCCTGAGGACAAATGAGCAGTTCTTC.

In the case of this clone: A junction end diverges from the germline sequence, so it may reflect a read error. The chain links TRBV7-7 to TRBJ2-3; the match to TRBD1 covers 8 bases. Per germline, CDR1 SSHAT and CDR2 FNYEAQ (reference sequence). This CDR3 is built from 15 residues. CDR3 DNA sequence: TGTGCTAGCAGCTTAGGACAGGGAATGACAGATACGCAGTATTTT. Amino acid sequence: CASSLGQGMTDTQYF.

This clone was recorded a few times. J is TRBJ2-2 and V is TRBV7-2, with TRBD2 matching over 10 bases. The CDR3 runs 19 residues. The V gene's germline CDR1 is SGHTA and CDR2 FQGNSA. The V gene end was trimmed by 3 bases and the J gene end by 1 base; junction bases not matched to a gene: 11. The CDR3: CASSLKWLAGVMNTGELFF. The CDR3 coding sequence is TGTGCCAGCAGCTTGAAGTGGCTAGCGGGAGTAATGAACACCGGGGAGCTGTTTTTT.

This clone has just a few counts. The chain combines TRBV30 with TRBJ1-2; D call uncertain. V lost 2 bases to trimming and J lost 4 bases, with 5 bases between them. The CDR3 covers 11 residues. Per the germline V gene, CDR1 is GTSNPN and CDR2 is SVGIG (reference sequence). As DNA, the CDR3 is TGTGCCTGGAGTCGGAGCTATGGCTACACCTTC. This translates into CAWSRSYGYTF.

The chain couples TRBV29-1 to TRBJ2-7, with a possible D match to TRBD2 (5 bases). The CDR3 has 14 amino acids. Germline V gene lookup returns CDR1 SQVTM and CDR2 ANQGSEA. V lost 4 bases and J 0 bases, leaving 13 bases between the germline ends. CDR3 sequence reads: CSVVLIANSYEQYF. The CDR3 DNA is TGCAGCGTTGTATTGATAGCGAACTCCTACGAGCAGTACTTC.

This clone was picked up a small number of times. This chain joins TRBV18 and TRBJ2-1, with 8 bases identical to TRBD2. V gave up 6 bases and J gave up 3 bases; unmatched junction bases: 7. Germline CDR1 is KGHSH and CDR2 is LQKENI. CDR3 length: 15 residues. This CDR3 reads CASSPPGRGYNEQFF. The CDR3 nucleotides are TGTGCCAGCTCCCCTCCCGGGAGGGGCTACAATGAGCAGTTCTTC.

J is TRBJ1-5 and V is TRBV7-3; D is perhaps TRBD1 (6 bases). V lost 0 bases, J lost 4 bases, and 10 bases lay in between. This CDR3 is 15 amino acids long. CDR1 is SGHTA and CDR2 is FQGTGA in the germline V gene. This chain's CDR3 is CASSLTGGPNQPQHF. Written as DNA, the CDR3 is TGTGCCAGCAGCTTAACCGGGGGGCCTAATCAGCCCCAGCATTTT.

This clone appeared a few times. CDR3 protein: CASSLQGAGETQYF. The CDR3 DNA reads TGCGCCAGCAGCTTACAGGGGGCCGGGGAGACCCAGTACTTC. V usage is TRBV5-1 and J usage is TRBJ2-5; the match to TRBD1 covers 9 bases. J gave up 5 bases and V 2 bases, and 4 bases lay outside the gene matches. Germline V CDR1 and CDR2: SGHRS, YFSETQ. The CDR3 length is 14 residues.

The chain's CDR3 is CATSAASGSYEQYF. CDR3 sequence (DNA): TGTGCCACCAGCGCGGCTAGCGGGAGTTACGAGCAGTACTTC. The chain combines TRBV15 with TRBJ2-7; TRBD2 agrees at 10 bases. The CDR3 is 14 amino acids. Trimming at V came to 5 bases and at J to 4 bases, leaving 5 bases not matched to a gene. Per germline, CDR1 LNHNV and CDR2 YYDKDF (reference sequence).

The J gene is TRBJ2-1, the V gene TRBV19; a possible D gene is TRBD2 (5 bases). The CDR3 length is 15 residues. In germline, CDR1 is LNHDA, CDR2 SQIVND (reference sequence). V shed 3 bases and J shed 7 bases, with 16 bases lying between them. The CDR3 protein is CASSISRRTGNEQFF. Written as DNA, the CDR3 is TGTGCCAGTAGTATCTCGCGGAGGACGGGTAATGAGCAGTTCTTC.

On this clone itself: Different DNA sequences within this sample yield the same CDR3. The chain couples TRBV7-3 to TRBJ2-5; 11 bases agree with TRBD2. This CDR3 is built from 14 residues. Germline V gene lookup returns CDR1 SGHTA and CDR2 FQGTGA. The trim removed 5 bases at V and 4 bases at J, leaving 3 bases unmatched. This CDR3 is CASSRSGRGETQYF. CDR3 DNA: TGTGCCAGCAGCCGTAGCGGGAGGGGAGAGACCCAGTACTTC.

This clone was seen a handful of times. This sequence joins TRBV4-3 and TRBJ1-5, with 9 bases aligning to TRBD1. Germline-derived CDR1 and CDR2 are LGHNA and YSLEER. CDR3 size: 17 residues. The V gene end was trimmed by 10 bases and the J gene end by 0 bases; junction bases not matched to a gene: 13. CDR3 sequence reads: CATLGGTGMLSNQPQHF. Here the CDR3 DNA reads TGCGCCACCCTCGGGGGGACAGGGATGCTTAGCAATCAGCCCCAGCATTTT.

V usage is TRBV30 and J usage is TRBJ1-2; tentatively, D is TRBD1 (6 bases). Trimming shortened V by 2 bases and J by 2 bases, and 12 bases separated the two germline ends. Looked up from germline, CDR1 is GTSNPN and CDR2 is SVGIG (reference sequence). The CDR3 is made up of 14 amino acids. The CDR3 DNA sequence: TGTGCCTGGAGTCTTCCGGGACAAAACTATGGCTACACCTTC. Protein product: CAWSLPGQNYGYTF.

The chain combines TRBV5-6 with TRBJ2-7; 7 positions agree with TRBD1. The CDR3 sequence is 15 residues long. V dropped 2 bases and J dropped 2; count of bases not matched to a gene: 7. CDR1 is SGHDT, CDR2 YYEEEE, per germline. The CDR3 DNA follows: TGTGCCAGCAGCTTACGACCGGGACAGACCTACGAGCAGTACTTC. This sequence encodes CASSLRPGQTYEQYF.

This clone was seen a handful of times. The chain couples TRBV6-5 to TRBJ2-1; TRBD2 matches at 8 bases. Trimming at V came to 5 bases and at J to 2 bases, leaving 5 bases not matched to a gene. Germline-derived CDR1 and CDR2 are MNHEY and SVGAGI. The CDR3 covers 15 residues. CDR3: CASSLNSGAYNEQFF. The CDR3 nucleotides read TGTGCCAGCAGTCTTAATAGCGGGGCCTACAATGAGCAGTTCTTC.

This sequence joins TRBV11-1 and TRBJ2-7, with D unclear. Deletions cut 2 bases from V and 6 bases from J, with 17 bases between. The CDR3 loop spans 15 amino acids. Germline CDR1 is SGHAT and CDR2 is FQDESV (reference sequence). CDR3 nucleotide sequence: TGTGCCAGCAGCTTACGAGGTCCCAACTTAGGCGAGCAGTACTTC. Translation: CASSLRGPNLGEQYF.

This clone came up a few times. The rearrangement uses TRBV29-1 and TRBJ1-2, with 7 bases matching TRBD1. CDR1 and CDR2 from the germline V gene are SQVTM and ANQGSEA. CDR3 length equals 13 residues. After removal of 6 bases from V and 3 bases from J, the junction contained 7 bases not matched to a gene. The CDR3 loop is CSVRMGTDYGYTF. Here the CDR3 DNA reads TGCAGCGTCCGGATGGGGACAGACTATGGCTACACCTTC.

The sample holds a few counts of this clone. This chain links TRBV7-6 with TRBJ2-7, with 9 bases fitting TRBD2. The junction had 2 bases not matched to a gene; V was cut back by 4 bases and J by 1 base. CDR1 is SGHVS, CDR2 FNYEAQ, per germline. This CDR3 is built from 14 residues. CDR3 sequence (DNA): TGTGCCAGCAGCTCAAGCGGGAGGTCCTACGAGCAGTACTTC. Translating gives CASSSSGRSYEQYF.

The V call is TRBV4-2, the J call TRBJ2-1; TRBD1 matches 11 bases. CDR3 length equals 16 residues. Trimming removed 5 bases from V and 4 bases from J; junction bases left unmatched: 7. Germline assignment: CDR1 LGHNA and CDR2 YNFKEQ. CDR3 bases: TGTGCCAGCAGCACCCGGGACAGGGGGACTTACAATGAGCAGTTCTTC. This gives the protein CASSTRDRGTYNEQFF.

This clone was found a few times. This chain's CDR3 is CASSDETGGTF. The CDR3 DNA reads as TGTGCCAGCAGTGACGAAACAGGGGGAACCTTC. The V and J genes are TRBV6-4 and TRBJ1-2; TRBD1 matches 8 bases. The CDR3 has 11 amino acids. CDR1 and CDR2 (germline): MRHNA, SNTAGT. The V and J ends lost 2 bases and 14 bases, in that order; junction bases with no gene match: 4.

This clone was counted between two and nine times. This chain's CDR3 is CASSQDGQRRGEKLFF. CDR3 nucleotide sequence: TGCGCCAGCAGCCAAGATGGACAGAGACGCGGTGAAAAACTGTTTTTT. The rearrangement uses TRBV4-3 and TRBJ1-4, with a weak D call TRBD1 (6 bases). V lost 0 bases and J lost 7, with 15 bases in between. Germline CDR1 is LGHNA and CDR2 is YSLEER. This CDR3 comprises 16 residues.

The rearrangement joins TRBV25-1 to TRBJ2-7; perhaps TRBD2 as D (5 bases). Trimming shortened V by 2 bases and J by 3 bases, and 11 bases separated the two germline ends. CDR3 length: 14 residues. Per the germline V gene, CDR1 is MGHDK and CDR2 is SYGVNS. CDR3 in DNA: TGTGCCAGCAGTGAAGGATTCGACTACTACGAGCAGTACTTC. Amino acid sequence: CASSEGFDYYEQYF.